The sequence of this T cell receptor (beta chain) was determined in a study of blood T cell repertoires in COVID-19. Original processing methods: The assay estimated nucleated cells by amplifying reference gene primers. Here immunoSEQ multiplex PCR was the method, and the copy in TCRdb shows in-frame clones only, minus some. V and J calls and clone size are as listed in that table; D and trimming were resolved from the DNA. The sample contains 110,000 to 150,000 clones, 78% of which appear only once. Across 20 to 25 US areas, participants ranged in age from roughly 18 to 95 years. Before being deemed recovered, Cohort 3 donors had two negative PCRs, clearance, or symptom resolution. Trimming cost V 0 bases and J 2 bases, with 7 bases left between them. The CDR3 is 14 residues long. Per germline, CDR1 LNHNV and CDR2 YYDKDF (reference sequence).

The receptor's source is a woman aged 50 to 60 who had recovered from COVID-19. Sequencing used PBMCs or T cells enriched from blood (not recorded which). The V gene is TRBV15, the J gene TRBJ2-5; possibly TRBD1 for D (5 bases). The CDR3 nucleotides read TGTGCCACCAGCAGAGATGGGGCGCAAGAGACCCAGTACTTC. Translating gives CATSRDGAQETQYF.